This T cell receptor (beta chain) came from a study of vaccination effects on CD4 cells after COVID-19. Viral peptide pools were used in the ViraFEST assay to expand antigen-specific CD4+ T cells, and sequencing came afterward. Subsequent to a culture period of less than twelve days, CD4+ T cells were isolated. Vaccine administered to participants consisted of two doses of either BNT162b2 or mRNA-1273. Trimming at V came to 1 base and at J to 6 bases, leaving 10 bases not matched to a gene. Germline CDR1 reads MNHNS; CDR2 reads SASEGT. There are 16 residues in the CDR3. This clone occurred a few times. Antigen specificity is unknown. Sequencing used immunoSEQ multiplex PCR; TCRdb keeps in-frame clones, though not all of them. Of around 60,000 clones in the sample, approximately 73% were seen once.

The material sequenced was CD4+ T cells from PBMCs cultured with HCoV-229E spike peptides, taken after COVID-19 vaccination. The source is a human donor who received a COVID-19 vaccine. This chain links TRBV6-1 with TRBJ2-3, with 7 positions matching TRBD2. The CDR3 reads CASSEVRKREADTQYF. CDR3 nucleotides: TGTGCCAGCAGTGAAGTACGAAAGCGGGAAGCGGATACGCAGTATTTT.